This passage covers 21 T cell receptor beta chains from one sample sequenced in a study of blood T cells in healthy people across ages. The authors ran a second PCR of about 6 to 11 cycles using a sample-barcoded 5' primer and a J-beta primer mix. Each CDR3 protein is one row after TCRdb ran MiXCR on the 5' RACE reads. The table lists some 750,000 distinct CDR3 sequences, about 20% of them singletons. Sequencing used blood. The receptors here all came from a man aged 65 to 85 in good health.

This clonotype was detected only once. The chain recombines TRBV6-1 with TRBJ1-5, with unresolved D. Germline CDR1 is MNHNS and CDR2 is SASEGT. V gave up 8 bases and J gave up 6 bases, with 14 bases separating them. This CDR3 is 13 amino acids long. The DNA of the CDR3 is TGTGCCAGCCCCCCAGGAACCACTCAGCCCCAGCATTTT. Translation: CASPPGTTQPQHF.

The chain employs TRBV6-5 and TRBJ1-1; D remains unclear. Germline assignment: CDR1 MNHEY and CDR2 SVGAGI. The CDR3 sequence is 13 residues long. Deletions cut 6 bases from V and 1 base from J, with 9 bases between. The chain's CDR3 is CASRITANTEAFF. The CDR3, as DNA: TGTGCCAGCAGGATCACAGCGAACACTGAAGCTTTCTTT.

The chain recombines TRBV5-1 with TRBJ1-2; TRBD1 aligns across 10 bases. This CDR3 comprises 15 residues. Germline V lookup: CDR1 SGHRS, CDR2 YFSETQ. V shed 4 bases, J shed 4 bases, and the junction held 7 bases outside the gene matches. The CDR3 region has the DNA TGCGCCAGCAGCACCGGGACAGGGGTTACCTATGGCTACACCTTC. The encoded protein is CASSTGTGVTYGYTF.

The chain combines TRBV6-5 with TRBJ2-1; possible D gene TRBD1, 6 bases. The V gene's germline CDR1 is MNHEY and CDR2 SVGAGI. Trimming took off 6 bases at V and 2 bases at J, with 14 bases between the two ends. CDR3 length: 15 amino acids. The chain's CDR3 is CASSRGQPPYNEQFF. In nucleotides, the CDR3 is TGTGCCAGCAGCCGAGGACAGCCGCCCTACAATGAGCAGTTCTTC.

The chain recombines TRBV12-3 or TRBV12-4 with TRBJ2-1; TRBD2 might be the D (5 bases). The germline V and J ends were trimmed by 5 bases and 4 bases, with 15 bases remaining between them. The CDR3 runs to 15 residues. The CDR3 region is CASSLRGVMYNEQFF. The DNA of the CDR3 is TGTGCCAGCAGTCTCCGGGGAGTCATGTACAATGAGCAGTTCTTC.

In DNA form, the CDR3 reads TGTGCCAGCAGTTCCCTTGGCGGGATTGGCAATGAGCAGTTCTTC. It translates to CASSSLGGIGNEQFF. J is TRBJ2-1 and V is TRBV11-2, with D possibly TRBD2 on 6 matching bases. The V end was cut by 6 bases, the J end by 6 bases, with 18 bases between. CDR1 SGHAT and CDR2 FQNNGV come from the germline V gene. The CDR3 extends over 15 amino acids.

This chain links TRBV12-3 or TRBV12-4 with TRBJ2-1, with 11 bases matching TRBD2. Unmatched junction bases numbered 10, after V lost 6 bases and J lost 9 bases. The length of the CDR3 is 15 residues. The CDR3 protein is CASSMSPSGRSEQFF. Here the CDR3 DNA reads TGTGCCAGCAGCATGTCCCCTAGCGGGAGGAGTGAGCAGTTCTTC.

The chain employs TRBV12-3 or TRBV12-4 and TRBJ1-1, with D tentatively TRBD1 (6 bases). There are 15 residues in the CDR3. V was pared by 4 bases and J by 1 base, with 13 bases between. The CDR3 sequence is CASSSGGGPNTEAFF. The CDR3 nucleotides are TGTGCCAGCAGTTCCGGAGGGGGACCGAACACTGAAGCTTTCTTT.

The chain is built from TRBV29-1 and TRBJ2-1; TRBD1 matches at 9 bases. The junction had 7 bases not matched to a gene; V was cut back by 6 bases and J by 1 base. Germline assignment: CDR1 SQVTM and CDR2 ANQGSEA. The CDR3 consists of 15 residues. In nucleotides, the CDR3 is TGCAGCGTCCCTGTTGGGACAGGGTCCTACAATGAGCAGTTCTTC. This translates into CSVPVGTGSYNEQFF.

The CDR3, as DNA: TGTGCCAGCAGCCCCTCACCCGGACAGGGTGAAGCTTTCTTT. It specifies CASSPSPGQGEAFF. The chain joins TRBV7-3 to TRBJ1-1, with 8 bases fitting TRBD1. Losses at the gene ends were 5 bases for V and 7 bases for J; bases not matched to a gene: 9. The CDR3 runs to 14 residues. The germline CDR1 and CDR2 sequences are SGHTA and FQGTGA.

This clonotype was seen a few times. The CDR3 is CASSVDRANYGYTF. DNA of the CDR3: TGTGCCAGCAGCGTGGACAGGGCTAACTATGGCTACACCTTC. This chain uses TRBV9 with TRBJ1-2; 8 bases are shared with TRBD1. CDR1 is SGDLS, CDR2 YYNGEE, per germline. The V segment lost 2 bases and the J segment 0 bases; nucleotides outside the gene matches: 0. CDR3 size: 14 residues.

This clonotype has more than one count but fewer than ten. The chain joins TRBV29-1 to TRBJ1-2, with 7 bases that match TRBD1. Germline CDR1 and CDR2: SQVTM and ANQGSEA. V shed 4 bases and J 4 bases; nucleotides not matched to a gene: 9. This CDR3 region has 14 residues. CDR3 coding DNA: TGCAGCGTTGGGGACAGCTCGGGGGGCTATGGCTACACCTTC. It codes for CSVGDSSGGYGYTF.

This clonotype was observed a handful of times. V is TRBV2 and J is TRBJ1-1, with D maybe TRBD1 (5 bases). The CDR3 extends over 14 amino acids. V was pared by 2 bases and J by 1 base, with 8 bases between. Germline CDR1 and CDR2: SNHLY and FYNNEI. The CDR3 here is CASSEPGRNTEAFF. CDR3 DNA sequence: TGTGCCAGCAGTGAACCGGGACGGAACACTGAAGCTTTCTTT.

V and J are TRBV2 and TRBJ1-1; D may be TRBD1 (5 bases). The V end was cut by 6 bases, the J end by 0 bases, with 8 bases between. Germline CDR1 SNHLY, CDR2 FYNNEI. The CDR3 has 13 residues. CDR3 in DNA: TGTGCCAGCAGACTCAGGGTGAACACTGAAGCTTTCTTT. Encoded protein: CASRLRVNTEAFF.

This clonotype was seen at least ten times. The chain links TRBV9 to TRBJ1-2, with D unclear. Germline assignment: CDR1 SGDLS and CDR2 YYNGEE. The CDR3 is 11 amino acids. Trimming cost V 5 bases and J 8 bases, with 10 bases left between them. The CDR3 sequence: CASSSRGGYTF. CDR3 nucleotides: TGTGCCAGCAGTTCACGGGGAGGCTACACCTTC.

This clonotype has just a few counts. V is TRBV7-8 and J is TRBJ2-7, with a weak D call TRBD2 (6 bases). Trimming pared 1 base from V and 3 bases from J, leaving 10 bases between. CDR1 is SGHVS and CDR2 is FQNEAQ in the germline V gene. This CDR3 is 14 amino acids long. This chain's CDR3 is CASSLVATSYEQYV. In DNA, the CDR3 is TGTGCCAGCAGCTTAGTCGCGACTAGCTACGAGCAGTACGTC.

This clonotype was recorded a few times. The chain has TRBV5-6 and TRBJ1-2, with D maybe TRBD1 (6 bases). V shed 3 bases and J shed 0 bases, with 18 bases lying between them. This CDR3 is built from 17 residues. The germline CDR1 and CDR2 sequences are SGHDT and YYEEEE. The CDR3 sequence is CASSSLGGTPANYGYTF. The CDR3 DNA follows: TGTGCCAGCAGCTCCCTGGGGGGGACACCAGCTAACTATGGCTACACCTTC.

The V gene is TRBV7-2, the J gene TRBJ2-1; D remains unclear. Trimming shortened V by 4 bases and J by 10 bases, and 17 bases separated the two germline ends. Germline V CDR1 and CDR2: SGHTA, FQGNSA. This CDR3 comprises 14 residues. The CDR3 region is CASSSLRGRLEQFF. In DNA, the CDR3 is TGTGCCAGCAGCTCCCTTAGAGGCCGGTTAGAGCAGTTCTTC.

This clonotype has a handful of counts. The chain links TRBV20-1 to TRBJ1-6, with D perhaps matching TRBD1 (5 bases). Deletions cut 5 bases from V and 9 bases from J, with 17 bases between. Germline V CDR1 and CDR2: DFQATT, SNEGSKA (reference sequence). CDR3 length equals 14 residues. CDR3: CSAGIGQRSSPLHF. CDR3 DNA sequence: TGCAGTGCTGGCATCGGACAACGGTCTTCACCCCTCCACTTT.

As regards this clonotype: No conserved phenylalanine or tryptophan is present at the end of the CDR3, so a read error is the likely explanation. V usage is TRBV7-2 and J usage is TRBJ2-7; 9 bases map to TRBD2. Germline V gives CDR1 SGHTA, CDR2 FQGNSA. V trimming: 2 bases; J trimming: 4 bases; junction bases outside the gene matches: 3. This CDR3 region has 14 residues. CDR3 region: CASSLSGGRYEQYS. The CDR3 DNA is TGTGCCAGCAGCTTAAGCGGGGGGAGGTACGAGCAGTACTCC.

In its sample, this clonotype was seen a few times. This chain uses TRBV5-1 with TRBJ2-5; 8 bases map to TRBD1. CDR3 length: 16 amino acids. J gave up 3 bases and V 3 bases, and 10 bases lay outside the gene matches. Germline loops: CDR1 SGHRS, CDR2 YFSETQ. In DNA form, the CDR3 reads TGCGCCAGCAGCTACAAAGACAGGGGATTGAAAGAGACCCAGTACTTC. Translated: CASSYKDRGLKETQYF.